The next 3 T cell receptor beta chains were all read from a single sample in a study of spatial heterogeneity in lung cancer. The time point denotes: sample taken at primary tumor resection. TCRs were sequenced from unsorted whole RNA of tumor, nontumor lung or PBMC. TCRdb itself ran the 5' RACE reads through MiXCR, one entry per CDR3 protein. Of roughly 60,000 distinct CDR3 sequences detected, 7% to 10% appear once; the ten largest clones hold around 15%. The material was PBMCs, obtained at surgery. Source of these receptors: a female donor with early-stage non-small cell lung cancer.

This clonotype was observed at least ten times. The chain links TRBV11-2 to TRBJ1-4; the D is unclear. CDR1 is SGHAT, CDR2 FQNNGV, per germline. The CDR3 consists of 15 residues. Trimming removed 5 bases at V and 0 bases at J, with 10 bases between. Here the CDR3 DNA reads TGTGCCAGCAGCCCGGGCCTCGCAACTAATGAAAAACTGTTTTTT. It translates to CASSPGLATNEKLFF.

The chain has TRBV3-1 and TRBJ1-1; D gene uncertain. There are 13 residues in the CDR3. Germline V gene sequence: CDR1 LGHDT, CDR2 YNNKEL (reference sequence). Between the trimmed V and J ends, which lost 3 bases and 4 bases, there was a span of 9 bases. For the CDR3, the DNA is TGTGCCAGCAGCCATATCGGTGGCACTGAAGCTTTCTTT. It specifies CASSHIGGTEAFF.

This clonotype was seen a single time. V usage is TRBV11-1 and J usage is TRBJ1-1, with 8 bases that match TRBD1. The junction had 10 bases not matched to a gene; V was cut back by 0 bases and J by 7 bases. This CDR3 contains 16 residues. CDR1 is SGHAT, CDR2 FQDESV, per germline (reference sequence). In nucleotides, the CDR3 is TGTGCCAGCAGCTTAGCGCAGGTCAGGGGGCGGAATGAAGCTTTCTTT. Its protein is CASSLAQVRGRNEAFF.